This entry lists 8 T cell receptor beta chains sequenced from one sample in a study of CD8+CD57+ T cells in acquired aplastic anemia. Genomic DNA, serving as template, underwent TCR beta VDJ and CDR3 profiling. Each CDR3 protein is one row after TCRdb ran MiXCR on the reads. The sample records 200,000 to 250,000 distinct CDR3 sequences, roughly 35% being singletons. The specimen sequenced was sorted CD4+, CD8+, or CD8+CD57+ T cells (not recorded which) from PBMCs. Receptors originate from a human donor in good health, serving as a control.

This clonotype was seen at least ten times. This sequence joins TRBV30 and TRBJ1-6, with 7 bases aligning to TRBD1. The V gene's germline CDR1 is GTSNPN and CDR2 SVGIG (reference sequence). This CDR3 spans 14 amino acids. V was clipped by 3 bases and J by 8 bases; unmatched bases: 7. The CDR3 bases are TGTGCCTGGAGCGTGACAGGGAGATATTCACCCCTCCACTTT. It translates to CAWSVTGRYSPLHF.

The chain uses TRBV24-1 and TRBJ2-7, with 8 bases aligning to TRBD1. The germline V gene has CDR1 KGHDR and CDR2 SFDVKD. The CDR3 is made up of 16 amino acids. V gave up 11 bases and J gave up 4 bases; unmatched junction bases: 18. The CDR3 region has the DNA TGTGCCAGCAGACAGAGTTTCGGCAGGGGGCGGTACGAGCAGTACTTC. Its protein product is CASRQSFGRGRYEQYF.

This clonotype was counted ten times or more. This chain links TRBV4-1 with TRBJ1-2; D remains unclear. The germline V gene encodes CDR1 MGHRA and CDR2 YSYEKL. The CDR3 covers 14 residues. V was pared by 1 base and J by 2 bases, with 8 bases between. The chain's CDR3 is CASSQGSGNYGYTF. The CDR3 nucleotides read TGCGCCAGCAGCCAAGGATCGGGGAACTATGGCTACACCTTC.

The CDR3 loop reads CASSLGTGWVYSNQPQHF. CDR3 DNA: TGTGCCAGTAGCCTCGGGACAGGGTGGGTGTATAGCAATCAGCCCCAGCATTTT. The chain has TRBV19 and TRBJ1-5; 9 bases fit TRBD1. The V and J ends lost 6 bases and 0 bases, in that order; junction bases with no gene match: 12. Germline V gene data show CDR1 as LNHDA and CDR2 as SQIVND (reference sequence). This CDR3 comprises 18 residues.

The chain is built from TRBV7-3 and TRBJ2-3, with 9 positions matching TRBD2. CDR3 size: 17 residues. The germline V gene encodes CDR1 SGHTA and CDR2 FQGTGA. The J segment lost 3 bases and the V segment lost 10 bases, leaving 17 bases of the junction unmatched. The CDR3 DNA follows: TGTGCCAACCGTGGGCAGCGGGGGGACGATAGGACAGATACGCAGTATTTT. Amino acid sequence: CANRGQRGDDRTDTQYF.

With respect to this clonotype: A much larger clonotype is one base distant, so this may be a read error. This chain joins TRBV2 and TRBJ2-1; no clear D gene. The CDR3 is 17 residues long. Trimming cost V 7 bases and J 0 bases, with 19 bases left between them. Germline-derived CDR1 and CDR2 are SNHLY and FYNNEI. The CDR3 is CASNPWWEPGSYNEQFF. The CDR3 coding sequence is TGTGCCAGCAACCCCTGGTGGGAACCTGGCTCCTACAATGAGCAGTTCTTC. Full variable domain (missing parts from reference TRBV2 and TRBJ2-1): EPEVTQTPSHQVTQMGQEVILRCVPISNHLYFYWYRQILGQKVEFLVSFYNNEISEKSEIFDDQFSVERPDGSNFTLKIRSTKLEDSAMYFCASNPWWEPGSYNEQFFGPGTRLTVL.

V is TRBV5-1 and J is TRBJ1-1; D is perhaps TRBD1 (6 bases). V shed 1 base and J shed 4 bases, with 14 bases lying between them. The CDR3 has 15 amino acids. Germline-derived CDR1 and CDR2 are SGHRS and YFSETQ. In DNA, the CDR3 is TGCGCCAGCAGCTTGTCGTCTGGGGGGCCCACTGAAGCTTTCTTT. This sequence encodes CASSLSSGGPTEAFF.

The J gene is TRBJ2-2, the V gene TRBV10-1; possible D gene TRBD2, 7 bases. The CDR3 is 15 residues long. Germline V gene sequence: CDR1 WNHNN, CDR2 SYGVQD (reference sequence). The V gene lost 6 bases and the J gene lost 4 bases, with 15 bases spanning the gap. The CDR3 nucleotides read TGCGCCAGCAGCAGGGGAGGGTCGGGCACCGGGGAGCTGTTTTTT. Translation gives CASSRGGSGTGELFF.